The 24 T cell receptor beta chains in this list originate from one sample, sequenced in a study of OX40 agonist ivuxolimab in advanced cancers. Libraries were prepared by immunoSEQ multiplex PCR; TCRdb keeps only in-frame clonotypes and omits some of them. This sample has tens of thousands of clones, with approximately 91% found just once. The material was CD4+ or CD8+ T cells sorted from blood, obtained in a trial of the OX40 agonist ivuxolimab. All receptors come from an adult with an advanced solid tumor such as melanoma, head and neck, liver or kidney cancer.

This clone was detected once. The chain has TRBV7-6 and TRBJ2-3; a possible D gene is TRBD1 (6 bases). This CDR3 region has 12 residues. Trimming left V 8 bases short and J 4 bases short, with 10 bases between. Germline V gives CDR1 SGHVS, CDR2 FNYEAQ. The CDR3 sequence is CASRDTADTQYF. CDR3 nucleotide sequence: TGTGCCAGCCGGGACACGGCAGATACGCAGTATTTT.

The chain carries TRBV30 and TRBJ2-3; possible D gene TRBD2, 5 bases. The CDR3 contains 13 residues. From germline, CDR1 is GTSNPN and CDR2 SVGIG (reference sequence). The CDR3 DNA reads TGTGCGACGGAGAGGGTTCGCACAGATACGCAGTATTTT. Translation: CATERVRTDTQYF.

This clone was seen a single time. The rearrangement joins TRBV9 to TRBJ2-2; the D gene is possibly TRBD1 (7 bases). The CDR3 has 17 amino acids. Germline assignment: CDR1 SGDLS and CDR2 YYNGEE. Trimming took off 1 base at V and 0 bases at J, with 13 bases between the two ends. This CDR3 reads CASSVKGGTANTGELFF. CDR3 nucleotide sequence: TGTGCCAGCAGCGTAAAAGGAGGGACAGCGAACACCGGGGAGCTGTTTTTT.

The CDR3 loop is CASSFLNNEQFF. CDR3 nucleotides: TGTGCCAGCAGCTTCTTGAACAATGAGCAGTTCTTC. The genes are TRBV5-6 and TRBJ2-1, with D uncertain. The germline CDR1 and CDR2 sequences are SGHDT and YYEEEE. V gave up 2 bases and J gave up 5 bases, with 5 bases separating them. The CDR3 consists of 12 residues.

This chain joins TRBV7-8 and TRBJ2-5, with 10 bases identical to TRBD1. V shed 4 bases and J 2 bases; nucleotides not matched to a gene: 7. The CDR3 consists of 16 residues. Germline V lookup: CDR1 SGHVS, CDR2 FQNEAQ. CDR3 amino acids: CASSSPGQGPQETQYF. The CDR3 bases are TGTGCCAGCAGCTCACCGGGACAGGGGCCTCAAGAGACCCAGTACTTC. Full variable domain (outside the CDR3, taken from reference TRBV7-8 and TRBJ2-5): GAGVSQSPRYKVAKRGQDVALRCDPISGHVSLFWYQQALGQGPEFLTYFQNEAQLDKSGLPSDRFFAERPEGSVSTLKIQRTQQEDSAVYLCASSSPGQGPQETQYFGPGTRLLVL.

This chain links TRBV29-1 with TRBJ2-7; a weak D match, TRBD1 (6 bases). Looked up from germline, CDR1 is SQVTM and CDR2 is ANQGSEA. Trimming left V 5 bases short and J 3 bases short, with 8 bases between. This CDR3 has 11 amino acids. The DNA for the CDR3 is TGCAGCGTTCTGGACAGCTACGAGCAGTACTTC. Residues: CSVLDSYEQYF.

The V call is TRBV18, the J call TRBJ2-7, with D possibly matching TRBD1 (6 bases). CDR1 and CDR2 (germline): KGHSH, LQKENI. The CDR3 is 16 amino acids. V shed 0 bases and J shed 2 bases, with 14 bases lying between them. Here the CDR3 reads CASSPPGAGATYEQYF. DNA of the CDR3: TGTGCCAGCTCACCACCGGGTGCAGGGGCTACCTACGAGCAGTACTTC.

This chain uses TRBV28 with TRBJ1-3, with D unresolved. This CDR3 has 14 residues. The germline V gene encodes CDR1 MDHEN and CDR2 SYDVKM. Trimming took 7 bases from V and 0 from J, leaving 10 bases between them. DNA for the CDR3: TGTGCCAGCAATGGGCCCCTCTCTGGAAACACCATATATTTT. It specifies CASNGPLSGNTIYF.

This chain uses TRBV5-5 with TRBJ1-5; D is ambiguous. Between the trimmed V and J ends, which lost 4 bases and 5 bases, there was a span of 16 bases. Germline V gives CDR1 SGHKS, CDR2 YYEKEE (reference sequence). The CDR3 runs 15 residues. In DNA, the CDR3 is TGTGCCAGCAGCCCAGTAGGAGGTAGGGATCAGCCCCAGCATTTT. It codes for CASSPVGGRDQPQHF. The whole variable domain, remainder taken from reference TRBV5-5 and TRBJ1-5, is DAGVTQSPTHLIKTRGQQVTLRCSPISGHKSVSWYQQVLGQGPQFIFQYYEKEERGRGNFPDRFSARQFPNYSSELNVNALLLGDSALYLCASSPVGGRDQPQHFGDGTRLSIL.

The gene calls are TRBV19 and TRBJ2-7; 7 bases agree with TRBD1. The CDR3 totals 14 residues. Germline lookup yields CDR1 LNHDA and CDR2 SQIVND (reference sequence). The ends lost 5 bases at V and 1 base at J; junction bases unmatched: 5. As DNA, the CDR3 is TGTGCCAGTAGTGCCTCAGGGGGATCCTACGAGCAGTACTTC. Amino acid sequence: CASSASGGSYEQYF.

The CDR3 region has the DNA TGTGCCAGCAGCAAGGTCGGGGGGATTACAGATACGCAGTATTTT. It translates to CASSKVGGITDTQYF. The chain combines TRBV9 with TRBJ2-3; TRBD2 matches 7 bases. CDR1 is SGDLS, CDR2 YYNGEE, per germline. After removal of 4 bases from V and 3 bases from J, the junction contained 8 bases not matched to a gene. The CDR3 is 15 amino acids. Variable domain in full (rest from reference TRBV9 and TRBJ2-3): DSGVTQTPKHLITATGQRVTLRCSPRSGDLSVYWYQQSLDQGLQFLIQYYNGEERAKGNILERFSAQQFPDLHSELNLSSLELGDSALYFCASSKVGGITDTQYFGPGTRLTVL.

The chain links TRBV6-5 to TRBJ2-1, with D possibly called TRBD1 or TRBD2 (5 bases each). Germline assignment: CDR1 MNHEY and CDR2 SVGAGI. The ends were cut back, 2 bases at V and 2 bases at J, with 10 bases in the middle. The CDR3 length is 15 residues. CDR3 coding DNA: TGTGCCAGCAGTTACCGGGACGTTCCCTACAATGAGCAGTTCTTC. It encodes CASSYRDVPYNEQFF.

V is TRBV4-3 and J is TRBJ1-1; a weak D match, TRBD1 (6 bases). This CDR3 has 14 residues. Germline CDR1 is LGHNA and CDR2 is YSLEER. Trimming took off 3 bases at V and 1 base at J, with 9 bases between the two ends. The CDR3 coding sequence is TGCGCCAGCAGCCAGGGGGGCCCGAACACTGAAGCTTTCTTT. The encoded protein is CASSQGGPNTEAFF.

The chain carries TRBV19 and TRBJ2-1, with 10 bases that match TRBD2. Germline trimming cut 4 bases from V and 3 bases from J; bases unmatched to any gene: 3. CDR3 size: 15 residues. Germline loops: CDR1 LNHDA, CDR2 SQIVND (reference sequence). The CDR3 region has the DNA TGTGCCAGTAGTACTTTAGCGGGAGGCTACAATGAGCAGTTCTTC. Encoded protein: CASSTLAGGYNEQFF.

In this sample, this clone turned up a few times. CDR3 sequence (DNA): TGCGCCAGCAGTCTAGCGGGAGTTGAGCAGTTCTTC. It yields the protein CASSLAGVEQFF. This rearrangement joins TRBV5-1 to TRBJ2-1, with 10 bases matching TRBD2. CDR1 is SGHRS, CDR2 YFSETQ, per germline. The V segment lost 5 bases and the J segment 9 bases; nucleotides outside the gene matches: 2. The CDR3 sequence is 12 residues long.

V gene TRBV9 combines with J gene TRBJ2-2; 9 positions agree with TRBD2. Germline V gives CDR1 SGDLS, CDR2 YYNGEE. The CDR3 has 17 amino acids. Unmatched junction bases numbered 10, after V lost 0 bases and J lost 7 bases. CDR3 DNA: TGTGCCAGCAGCGTAGAGGCGGTAGCGGGAGAGGTCGGGGAGCTGTTTTTT. Its protein is CASSVEAVAGEVGELFF.

The CDR3 protein is CASSQDHEQYF. The CDR3 DNA is TGCGCCAGCAGCCAAGATCACGAGCAGTACTTC. The chain recombines TRBV4-1 with TRBJ2-7; D is uncertain. V was trimmed by 0 bases and J by 5 bases, leaving 2 bases between them. Germline V CDR1 and CDR2: MGHRA, YSYEKL. This CDR3 is 11 amino acids long.

V usage is TRBV6-6 and J usage is TRBJ1-1; D call uncertain. Per germline, CDR1 MNHNY and CDR2 SVGAGI (reference sequence). This CDR3 region has 13 residues. V was pared by 6 bases and J by 1 base, with 9 bases between. CDR3: CASRQTANTEAFF. The CDR3, as DNA: TGTGCCAGCAGGCAAACAGCGAACACTGAAGCTTTCTTT.

This sequence joins TRBV29-1 and TRBJ1-6, with D possibly matching TRBD1 (5 bases). V lost 2 bases, J lost 12 bases, and 14 bases lay in between. CDR1 is SQVTM, CDR2 ANQGSEA, per germline. The CDR3 covers 13 residues. The CDR3 spells CSVEIKGSRPLHF. Written as DNA, the CDR3 is TGCAGCGTTGAAATTAAGGGGTCTCGACCCCTCCACTTT. The whole variable domain, filled in from reference TRBV29-1 and TRBJ1-6, reads SAVISQKPSRDICQRGTSLTIQCQVDSQVTMMFWYRQQPGQSLTLIATANQGSEATYESGFVIDKFPISRPNLTFSTLTVSNMSPEDSSIYLCSVEIKGSRPLHFGNGTRLTVT.

V and J are TRBV28 and TRBJ1-2; a weak D match, TRBD1 (6 bases). Trimming took 2 bases from V and 6 from J, leaving 13 bases between them. Germline values: CDR1 MDHEN, CDR2 SYDVKM. This CDR3 comprises 14 residues. CDR3 bases: TGTGCCAGCAGTTTAACAGGGAACATGAATGGCTACACCTTC. Its protein is CASSLTGNMNGYTF.

The J gene is TRBJ2-7, the V gene TRBV7-9, with 8 bases identical to TRBD1. V was pared by 6 bases and J by 0 bases, with 7 bases of the junction left unmatched. Germline V lookup: CDR1 SEHNR, CDR2 FQNEAQ (reference sequence). The CDR3 extends over 15 amino acids. The CDR3 nucleotides read TGTGCCAGCAGTCCCGGGACAGGTCTCTCCTACGAGCAGTACTTC. Its protein is CASSPGTGLSYEQYF.

The chain uses TRBV5-6 and TRBJ2-1; TRBD2 agrees at 9 bases. Germline loops: CDR1 SGHDT, CDR2 YYEEEE. CDR3 length equals 12 residues. Trimming cost V 4 bases and J 10 bases; bases outside gene matches: 3. The CDR3, as DNA: TGTGCCAGCAGCATTAGCGGGAGCGAGCAGTTCTTC. It encodes CASSISGSEQFF.

V and J are TRBV7-6 and TRBJ1-5; D might be TRBD1 (5 bases). CDR1 is SGHVS, CDR2 FNYEAQ, per germline. The V gene lost 1 base and the J gene lost 4 bases, with 14 bases spanning the gap. The CDR3 has 16 residues. CDR3 coding DNA: TGTGCCAGCAGCTTAGGTTTGGGGCTAGGGAATCAGCCCCAGCATTTT. Translation: CASSLGLGLGNQPQHF.

In its sample, this clone was seen a few times. The rearrangement links TRBV14 to TRBJ1-6; D is unresolved. V dropped 4 bases and J dropped 5 bases, with 15 bases sitting between them. The germline V gene encodes CDR1 SGHDN and CDR2 FVKESK. There are 16 residues in the CDR3. The CDR3 sequence: CASSPERIEHNSPLHF. CDR3 DNA: TGTGCCAGCAGCCCGGAGAGGATCGAGCATAATTCACCCCTCCACTTT.